The rows below give T cell receptor beta chains drawn from one sample of a study of cytomegalovirus exposure and HLA in healthy donors. This table comes from immunoSEQ multiplex PCR, and its TCRdb copy is limited to in-frame clones, with some not included. The sample table includes 68,000 or so clones. The sample taken for sequencing was PBMCs. The receptors were gathered from a boy between 10 and 17 years old in good health and CMV-seronegative. The CDR3 runs from the conserved cysteine through the conserved F or W. The D gene is left open where the match is weak.

v_gene	d_gene	j_gene	CDR3aa	CDR3nt
TRBV7-8	NA	TRBJ2-7	CASSTGLDPYEQYF	TGTGCCAGCAGCACCGGACTGGACCCCTACGAGCAGTACTTC
TRBV6-1	NA	TRBJ1-4	CASSEVLREEKLFF	TGTGCCAGCAGTGAAGTGCTTCGGGAAGAAAAACTGTTTTTT
TRBV29-1	NA	TRBJ2-1	CSVDRGSRVGEQFF	TGCAGCGTTGACCGTGGGAGTAGGGTCGGTGAGCAGTTCTTC
TRBV5-6	NA	TRBJ2-6	CASSYRVLSSGANVLTF	TGTGCCAGCAGCTACAGGGTTCTCTCCTCTGGGGCCAACGTCCTGACTTTC
TRBV19	NA	TRBJ2-4	CASSPWTLAKNIQYF	TGTGCCAGTAGTCCTTGGACACTAGCCAAAAACATTCAGTACTTC
TRBV29-1	NA	TRBJ1-3	CSVETGGNTIYF	TGCAGCGTTGAAACGGGAGGAAACACCATATATTTT
TRBV5-1	NA	TRBJ2-7	CASSLDRNLYEQYF	TGCGCCAGCAGCTTGGACAGGAATCTTTACGAGCAGTACTTC
TRBV4-3	NA	TRBJ2-1	CASSPMRRNYNEQFF	TGCGCCAGCAGCCCGATGAGGCGGAACTACAATGAGCAGTTCTTC
TRBV29-1	TRBD2	TRBJ2-5	CSVEEKLSGLRGAKKEETQYF	TGCAGCGTTGAAGAAAAGTTGTCCGGGCTGCGGGGGGCTAAAAAGGAAGAGACCCAGTACTTC
TRBV5-6	TRBD1	TRBJ2-3	CASSYPTGGTDTQYF	TGTGCCAGCAGCTACCCGACAGGGGGCACAGATACGCAGTATTTT
TRBV7-9	NA	TRBJ2-5	CASSLVIAGKETQYF	TGTGCCAGCAGCTTGGTAATTGCCGGGAAAGAGACCCAGTACTTC
TRBV5-1	NA	TRBJ1-6	CASSLTGTYNSPLHF	TGCGCCAGCAGCTTGACGGGGACCTATAATTCACCCCTCCACTTT
TRBV7-9	TRBD1	TRBJ1-1	CASSSPGQGDTEAFF	TGTGCCAGCAGCTCCCCGGGACAGGGGGACACTGAAGCTTTCTTT
TRBV11-2	TRBD1	TRBJ1-1	CASSARQGAGTEAFF	TGTGCCAGCAGCGCTCGACAGGGGGCAGGCACTGAAGCTTTCTTT